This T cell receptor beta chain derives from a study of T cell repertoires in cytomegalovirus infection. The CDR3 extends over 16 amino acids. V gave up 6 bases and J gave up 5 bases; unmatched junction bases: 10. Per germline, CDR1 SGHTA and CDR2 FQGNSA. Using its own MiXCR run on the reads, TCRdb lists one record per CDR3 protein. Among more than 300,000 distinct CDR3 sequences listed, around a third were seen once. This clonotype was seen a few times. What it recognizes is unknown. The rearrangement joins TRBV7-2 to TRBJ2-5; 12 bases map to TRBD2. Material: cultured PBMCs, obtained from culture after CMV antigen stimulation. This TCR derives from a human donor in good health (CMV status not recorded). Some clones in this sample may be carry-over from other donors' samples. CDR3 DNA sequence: TGTGCCAGCAGAGCCCGACTAGCGGGAGAGGGGGAGACCCAGTACTTC. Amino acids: CASRARLAGEGETQYF.